These 19 T cell receptor beta chains were sequenced from one sample in a study of cytomegalovirus exposure and HLA in healthy donors. Primers: 60 Vbeta forward and 13 Jbeta reverse. Libraries were prepared by immunoSEQ multiplex PCR; TCRdb keeps only in-frame clonotypes and omits some of them. The sample comprises approximately 240,000 clones, approximately 84% of which are singletons, and approximately 0.62% rests with the top ten. The sequencing sample was made of PBMCs. The receptors were gathered from a woman aged 40 to 50 in good health and CMV-seronegative.

This chain uses TRBV5-4 with TRBJ1-3, with D hard to call. Germline V gene lookup returns CDR1 SGHNT and CDR2 YYREEE (reference sequence). Trimming cost V 4 bases and J 0 bases, with 17 bases left between them. There are 17 residues in the CDR3. This CDR3 is CASSLEGGRVSGNTIYF. The CDR3 DNA follows: TGTGCCAGCAGCCTCGAAGGAGGTAGGGTCTCTGGAAACACCATATATTTT.

This clone was seen a handful of times. The rearrangement links TRBV19 to TRBJ1-2; D possibly corresponds to TRBD1 (5 bases). V shed 5 bases and J shed 8 bases, with 12 bases lying between them. CDR3 length equals 12 residues. Germline CDR1 and CDR2: LNHDA and SQIVND (reference sequence). The CDR3 DNA reads TGTGCCAGTAGTCGGGGGGGGGTCGGCTACACCTTC. Its translation: CASSRGGVGYTF.

This clone was recorded once. Relative to the germline gene, one junction end is altered; a read error may explain this. The chain is built from TRBV7-9 and TRBJ1-6; 10 positions match TRBD1. The CDR3 sequence is 14 residues long. The germline V gene has CDR1 SEHNR and CDR2 FQNEAQ (reference sequence). The CDR3 DNA follows: TGTTCCAGCAGCTCCGGGACAGGGGTTTCACCCCTCCACTTT. Translated: CSSSSGTGVSPLHF.

V and J are TRBV13 and TRBJ1-1, with 9 positions matching TRBD1. CDR1 PRHDT and CDR2 FYEKMQ come from the germline V gene (reference sequence). V lost 4 bases and J lost 6; bases outside the gene matches: 6. The CDR3 is 14 residues long. This chain's CDR3 is CASSYDRGRAEAFF. CDR3 nucleotide sequence: TGTGCCAGCAGCTACGACAGGGGGAGAGCTGAAGCTTTCTTT.

J is TRBJ2-1 and V is TRBV14; 7 nucleotides agree with TRBD2. The V and J ends lost 5 bases and 9 bases, in that order; junction bases with no gene match: 13. The germline V gene encodes CDR1 SGHDN and CDR2 FVKESK. The CDR3 loop spans 15 amino acids. This CDR3 reads CASSGRSSGVVEQFF. CDR3 nucleotides: TGTGCCAGCAGCGGCCGGTCTAGCGGCGTAGTTGAGCAGTTCTTC.

The genes are TRBV7-3 and TRBJ2-3; D remains unclear. The germline V gene encodes CDR1 SGHTA and CDR2 FQGTGA. The CDR3 spans 13 residues. V lost 2 bases, J lost 1 base, and 4 bases lay in between. The chain's CDR3 is CASSLSRTDTQYF. CDR3 coding DNA: TGTGCCAGCAGCTTATCTCGCACAGATACGCAGTATTTT.

This chain connects TRBV18 to TRBJ2-3, with 12 bases fitting TRBD2. The length of the CDR3 is 16 residues. The germline V gene has CDR1 KGHSH and CDR2 LQKENI. V shed 2 bases and J 5 bases; nucleotides not matched to a gene: 5. CDR3 sequence: CASSPSPSGGGDTQYF. For the CDR3, the DNA is TGTGCCAGCTCACCATCCCCTAGCGGGGGGGGAGATACGCAGTATTTT.

The chain is built from TRBV5-1 and TRBJ2-3; 8 positions match TRBD2. V trimming: 0 bases; J trimming: 0 bases; junction bases outside the gene matches: 9. This CDR3 is 18 amino acids long. Germline CDR1 is SGHRS and CDR2 is YFSETQ. The CDR3: CASSLDPAGAGSTDTQYF. In DNA form, the CDR3 reads TGCGCCAGCAGCTTGGATCCAGCGGGGGCAGGTAGCACAGATACGCAGTATTTT. Full variable domain (missing parts from reference TRBV5-1 and TRBJ2-3): KAGVTQTPRYLIKTRGQQVTLSCSPISGHRSVSWYQQTPGQGLQFLFEYFSETQRNKGNFPGRFSGRQFSNSRSEMNVSTLELGDSALYLCASSLDPAGAGSTDTQYFGPGTRLTVL.

The V call is TRBV7-6, the J call TRBJ2-5; D is possibly TRBD1 (6 bases). The DNA matches TRBJ2-7 better at its end, which makes the J call doubtful. CDR3 size: 15 residues. Per germline, CDR1 SGHVS and CDR2 FNYEAQ. The CDR3, as DNA: TGTGCCAGCAGCTTAGCAGGGGGTGAAACCTACGAGCAGTACTTC. Its protein product is CASSLAGGETYEQYF.

The chain couples TRBV11-3 to TRBJ2-4, with 9 bases fitting TRBD1. Germline loops: CDR1 SGHNT, CDR2 YENEEA. The CDR3 covers 17 residues. V gave up 0 bases and J gave up 8 bases; unmatched junction bases: 11. The CDR3 spells CASSLDPPGTGTDIQYF. For the CDR3, the DNA is TGTGCCAGCAGCTTAGACCCTCCCGGGACAGGGACGGACATTCAGTACTTC.

The chain recombines TRBV5-6 with TRBJ1-5; a weak D match, TRBD1 (5 bases). V lost 0 bases to trimming and J lost 6 bases, with 16 bases between them. The germline V gene has CDR1 SGHDT and CDR2 YYEEEE. The CDR3 contains 16 residues. The CDR3 nucleotides are TGTGCCAGCAGCTTGGACGGGGGTGGTACTTTTCAGCCCCAGCATTTT. This sequence encodes CASSLDGGGTFQPQHF.

This clone came up a few times. The V call is TRBV7-6, the J call TRBJ2-7; possible D gene TRBD1, 5 bases. The V gene's germline CDR1 is SGHVS and CDR2 FNYEAQ. This CDR3 is 15 amino acids long. Deletions cut 0 bases from V and 0 bases from J, with 9 bases between. CDR3: CASSLAVDSSYEQYF. The CDR3 nucleotides read TGTGCCAGCAGCTTAGCTGTTGACAGCTCCTACGAGCAGTACTTC.

This clone has just one count. The chain employs TRBV30 and TRBJ1-6, with unresolved D. This CDR3 has 11 amino acids. Trimming stripped 1 base from V and 8 bases from J, with 3 bases between. The germline V gene has CDR1 GTSNPN and CDR2 SVGIG (reference sequence). The CDR3 region is CAWSGDSPLHF. CDR3 sequence (DNA): TGTGCCTGGAGTGGCGATTCACCCCTCCACTTT.

The chain joins TRBV5-1 to TRBJ1-1; TRBD1 aligns across 8 bases. Germline CDR1 SGHRS, CDR2 YFSETQ. The V gene end was trimmed by 3 bases and the J gene end by 0 bases; junction bases not matched to a gene: 7. The CDR3 spans 16 residues. The CDR3: CASSWAGQGVNTEAFF. The CDR3 DNA reads TGCGCCAGCAGCTGGGCAGGACAGGGTGTGAACACTGAAGCTTTCTTT.

This clone was recorded only once. The chain has TRBV7-9 and TRBJ1-6, with D tentatively TRBD1 (5 bases). V was cut by 2 bases and J by 10 bases, with 9 bases left in between. This CDR3 comprises 13 residues. Germline assignment: CDR1 SEHNR and CDR2 FQNEAQ (reference sequence). CDR3 nucleotide sequence: TGTGCCAGCAGCTTACAGGGAAACTCACCCCTCCACTTT. Amino acid sequence: CASSLQGNSPLHF.

A note on this clone: Distinct nucleotide sequences in the sample also encode this CDR3. This chain joins TRBV2 and TRBJ2-1; D is unclear. V dropped 6 bases and J dropped 8 bases, with 17 bases sitting between them. The germline gives CDR1 SNHLY, CDR2 FYNNEI. The CDR3 runs to 14 residues. The DNA for the CDR3 is TGTGCCAGCAGCCAAGACACGAACTCGGATGAGCAGTTCTTC. The encoded protein is CASSQDTNSDEQFF. The whole variable domain, filled in from reference TRBV2 and TRBJ2-1, reads EPEVTQTPSHQVTQMGQEVILRCVPISNHLYFYWYRQILGQKVEFLVSFYNNEISEKSEIFDDQFSVERPDGSNFTLKIRSTKLEDSAMYFCASSQDTNSDEQFFGPGTRLTVL.

The chain is built from TRBV4-1 and TRBJ1-1; the D is unclear. This CDR3 is built from 17 residues. Trimming removed 3 bases from V and 1 base from J, with 18 bases in between. CDR1 MGHRA and CDR2 YSYEKL come from the germline V gene. The CDR3 loop reads CASSHRRTAHENTEAFF. DNA for the CDR3: TGCGCCAGCAGCCACAGGCGTACTGCCCACGAGAACACTGAAGCTTTCTTT.

The V and J genes are TRBV7-8 and TRBJ2-7; D perhaps matches TRBD2 (5 bases). From germline, CDR1 is SGHVS and CDR2 FQNEAQ. The CDR3 consists of 12 residues. The ends were cut back, 5 bases at V and 3 bases at J, with 8 bases in the middle. DNA of the CDR3: TGTGCCAGCAGCCCAGCGGACTACGAGCAGTACTTC. Protein sequence: CASSPADYEQYF. The variable domain in full, with the rest retrieved from reference TRBV7-8 and TRBJ2-7, is GAGVSQSPRYKVAKRGQDVALRCDPISGHVSLFWYQQALGQGPEFLTYFQNEAQLDKSGLPSDRFFAERPEGSVSTLKIQRTQQEDSAVYLCASSPADYEQYFGPGTRLTVT.

The chain recombines TRBV4-1 with TRBJ1-1; no definite D call. The CDR3 is made up of 14 amino acids. Germline CDR1 and CDR2: MGHRA and YSYEKL. The V end lost 0 bases, the J end lost 11 bases, and 16 bases lay between the germline ends. The CDR3 DNA reads as TGCGCCAGCAGCCAAGATCCTGAGTCCGGCGGGGCTTTCTTT. Amino acids: CASSQDPESGGAFF.